The text below deals with one T cell receptor beta chain. Its antigen is currently unknown. These data belong to a study of STAT5B mutations in CD4+ large granular lymphocyte leukemia. Findings and caveats of the study: Main leukemic clonotypes were patient-specific, but 25% appeared at low frequency elsewhere. Without HLA matching, higher CD4+ than CD8+ T-LGLL clonality could reflect small sample size.

Libraries were prepared by immunoSEQ multiplex PCR; TCRdb keeps only in-frame clonotypes and omits some of them. The sample consists of 22,000 or so clones, 78% of them appearing once. The CDR3 sequence is 15 residues long. CDR1 is KGHSH, CDR2 LQKENI, per germline. V was clipped by 2 bases and J by 5 bases; unmatched bases: 5. The receptor was isolated from a human donor in good health. Sequenced input: CD4+ T cells from blood buffy coats. V and J are TRBV18 and TRBJ2-1, with 8 bases matching TRBD1. CDR3 in DNA: TGTGCCAGCTCACCAAGGCAGGGGGCTCACAATGAGCAGTTCTTC. Its protein product is CASSPRQGAHNEQFF.